The rows below give T cell receptor beta chains drawn from one sample of a study of T cells in Graves' hyperthyroidism and ophthalmopathy. TCRdb processed the multiplex PCR reads anew with MiXCR; each CDR3 protein has one entry. The sample shows some 550,000 distinct CDR3 sequences, roughly 20% of them seen only once. Sequences were obtained from blood. All receptors derive from a man aged 18 to 30 with Graves' hyperthyroidism. The CDR3 runs from the conserved cysteine through the conserved F or W. The D gene is left open where the match is weak. Only some rows state a clone size, as once, few, many or a class for expanded clones.

D gene	clone size	V gene	J gene	CDR3 DNA	CDR3 protein
NA	NA	TRBV2	TRBJ1-1	TGTGCCAGCAGCGCTTCCGGGACCCGGGACACTGAAGCTTTCTTT	CASSASGTRDTEAFF
NA	many	TRBV24-1	TRBJ1-5	TGTGCCACCAGTGATCCGACAGTAAATCAGCCCCAGCATTTT	CATSDPTVNQPQHF
NA	NA	TRBV20-1	TRBJ1-2	TGCAGTGCTAGAGATCAGGCAGGCGGACTCTATGGCTACACCTTC	CSARDQAGGLYGYTF
NA	many	TRBV20-1	TRBJ1-2	TGCAGTGCTGGGAGCCGGGACACCAGAGGCAACTATGGCTACACCTTC	CSAGSRDTRGNYGYTF
NA	many	TRBV20-1	TRBJ1-5	TGCAGTGCTAGAGATTTGGCAAGAAGCAATCAGCCCCAGCATTTT	CSARDLARSNQPQHF
NA	many	TRBV12-3/TRBV12-4	TRBJ1-5	TGTGCCAGCAGTTTAGCGGGGGGCGGCAATCAGCCCCAGCATTTT	CASSLAGGGNQPQHF
NA	few	TRBV4-1	TRBJ1-5	TGCGCCAGCAGCCAGTGGGCAGGGGGCAATCAGCCCCAGCATTTT	CASSQWAGGNQPQHF
NA	many	TRBV28	TRBJ1-1	TGTGCCAGCAACCCCACCCGGGGGGAGAACACTGAAGCTTTCTTT	CASNPTRGENTEAFF
TRBD1	many	TRBV28	TRBJ2-7	TGTGCCAGCAGCCTAGACAGGGAATCAAGCGAGCAGTACTTC	CASSLDRESSEQYF
NA	many	TRBV12-3/TRBV12-4	TRBJ2-5	TGTGCCAGCAGTTTCGGAGAGACCCAGTACTTC	CASSFGETQYF
NA	few	TRBV3-1	TRBJ2-7	TGTGCCAGCAGCCACCTCGGGTCGTCCTACGAGCAGTACTTC	CASSHLGSSYEQYF
TRBD1	NA	TRBV5-1	TRBJ2-4	TGCGCCAGCAGCTTGGCCGGGACAGGCAAAAACATTCAGTACTTC	CASSLAGTGKNIQYF
NA	NA	TRBV6-2/TRBV6-3	TRBJ1-3	TGTGCCAGCAGTTACCGCAGGATCTCTGGAAACACCATATATTTT	CASSYRRISGNTIYF
NA	many	TRBV12-3/TRBV12-4	TRBJ2-7	TGTGCCAGCAGTCTCCACCCCGGGCAGGGGAGAGGAGAGCAGTACTTC	CASSLHPGQGRGEQYF
NA	NA	TRBV6-2/TRBV6-3	TRBJ1-2	TGTGCCAGCAGGAGCTCGCGGGCCGTGGTCTACACCTTC	CASRSSRAVVYTF
NA	many	TRBV6-5	TRBJ2-5	TGTGCCAGCAGTTACAGGCAGGCCCTGGTCCCAGAGACCCAGTACTTC	CASSYRQALVPETQYF
NA	many	TRBV12-3/TRBV12-4	TRBJ1-2	TGTGCCAGCAATCAGGGGTCTCGGGGAGCTAACTATGGCTACACCTTC	CASNQGSRGANYGYTF
NA	NA	TRBV11-1	TRBJ1-1	TGTGCCAGCAGCTTAGTTTCTAAGAGAGAAGCTTTCTTT	CASSLVSKREAFF
TRBD1	NA	TRBV6-5	TRBJ1-3	TGTGCCAGCAGTTACGGGACAGAAGGAAACACCATATATTTT	CASSYGTEGNTIYF
TRBD2	many	TRBV30	TRBJ2-5	TGTGCCTGGAGTCGATGGGACTATCAAGAGACCCAGTACTTC	CAWSRWDYQETQYF
NA	many	TRBV7-2	TRBJ1-2	TGTGCCAGCAGCTTAGCGGCAGCGATTGCTAACTATGGCTACACCTTC	CASSLAAAIANYGYTF
NA	NA	TRBV5-1	TRBJ1-5	TGCGCCAGCAGCTTCAAGGGAGGGGTTTATAGCAATCAGCCCCAGCATTTT	CASSFKGGVYSNQPQHF
NA	once	TRBV12-3/TRBV12-4	TRBJ1-1	TGTGCCAGCAGTTTAATTGCAGGACACACTGAAGCTTTCTTT	CASSLIAGHTEAFF
NA	many	TRBV6-1	TRBJ2-7	TGTGCCAGCAGTGATACTTCAATGTCGACCGAGCAGTACTTC	CASSDTSMSTEQYF
TRBD1	many	TRBV6-1	TRBJ2-2	TGTGCCAGCAGTGAAGGGACAGGGGTTACCGGGGAGCTGTTTTTT	CASSEGTGVTGELFF
NA	many	TRBV12-3/TRBV12-4	TRBJ1-5	TGTGCCAGCAGTGCCTACAGGGTCGGTCCCCACAATCAGCCCCAGCATTTT	CASSAYRVGPHNQPQHF
NA	few	TRBV6-1	TRBJ2-2	TGTGCCAGCAGTGATGTGGGGGACACCGGGGAGCTGTTTTTT	CASSDVGDTGELFF
NA	many	TRBV12-3/TRBV12-4	TRBJ1-1	TGTGCCAGCAGAGAAACCGGGATGAACACTGAAGCTTTCTTT	CASRETGMNTEAFF
NA	NA	TRBV5-1	TRBJ2-2	TGCGCCAGCAGCTTAGCCTCCGCAGGGGACAACACCGGGGAGCTGTTTTTT	CASSLASAGDNTGELFF
TRBD1	many	TRBV5-6	TRBJ1-1	TGTGCCAGCGCCGCCCTGGGACAGGGGGCTTTGGAGACTGAAGCTTTCTTT	CASAALGQGALETEAFF
NA	many	TRBV27	TRBJ1-2	TGTGCCAGCAGATCCGAAACAGGGACTACTGGCTACACCTTC	CASRSETGTTGYTF
NA	many	TRBV28	TRBJ1-2	TGTGCCAGCAGTGACCTCGGGACCAACTATGGCTACACCTTC	CASSDLGTNYGYTF
TRBD1	many	TRBV2	TRBJ2-7	TGTGCCAGCAGTGACCCCAGGGGACAGGGGGACGAGCAGTACTTC	CASSDPRGQGDEQYF
TRBD1	NA	TRBV12-3/TRBV12-4	TRBJ1-3	TGTGCCAGCAGCCCGCAGGGGGCGATCTCTGGAAACACCATATATTTT	CASSPQGAISGNTIYF
NA	many	TRBV12-3/TRBV12-4	TRBJ1-3	TGTGCCAGCAGAGCCGGGACCCTGGGAAACACCATATATTTT	CASRAGTLGNTIYF
TRBD2	many	TRBV6-5	TRBJ2-5	TGTGCCAGCAGTTACTCCGCGGGCGGGGGGTTCTCTGAGACCCAGTACTTC	CASSYSAGGGFSETQYF
NA	many	TRBV2	TRBJ2-2	TGTGCCACCCAACGGGAGTCTACCGGGGAGCTGTTTTTT	CATQRESTGELFF
NA	few	TRBV15	TRBJ1-2	TGTGCCACCAGCAGAGATCCCGAGGGGTCCTATGGCTACACCTTC	CATSRDPEGSYGYTF
TRBD1	NA	TRBV6-1	TRBJ1-6	TGTGCCAGCAGCCGAACAGGGGGCATTTCGGATTCACCCCTCCACTTT	CASSRTGGISDSPLHF
NA	many	TRBV12-3/TRBV12-4	TRBJ2-2	TGTGCCAGCAGTTTTATCGGGCGATACACCGGGGAGCTGTTTTTT	CASSFIGRYTGELFF
NA	NA	TRBV7-3	TRBJ2-5	TGTGCCAGCCGGCACAGCGAGTTCCGTTGGGAGACCCAGTACTTC	CASRHSEFRWETQYF